The sequence of this T cell receptor (beta chain) was determined in a study of regulatory T cells in long-lasting Graves disease. Whole-study findings and limits: Persistent disease preferred TRBV28, TRBJ1-2 and TRBJ2-5.

The V and J ends lost 1 base and 9 bases respectively, with 13 bases between them. CDR1 and CDR2 (germline): SGHRS, YFSETQ. The CDR3 sequence is 13 residues long. The time point was: newly diagnosed GD, antithyroid drugs for less than 3 months. The authors made the TCR library using RNA they extracted from PBMCs. Many counts were recorded for this clonotype. Its cognate antigen is unknown. In building TCR beta libraries, iRepertoire HTBI primers were used together with Arm-PCR of CDR3 regions. MiXCR, run by TCRdb on the multiplex PCR reads, gives a single entry per CDR3 protein. Of about 380,000 distinct CDR3 sequences listed, around 15% were seen once; the top ten hold 22%.

This rearrangement joins TRBV5-1 to TRBJ2-5, with D tentatively TRBD2 (6 bases). This TCR was recovered from a female donor with Graves disease. The sample here was peripheral blood mononuclear cells (PBMCs), taken at new diagnosis, from a patient treated with antithyroid drugs. DNA for the CDR3: TGCGCCAGCAGCTTGAAGGAGGGCCGGCCCCAGTACTTC. This codes for CASSLKEGRPQYF.